Given below is one T cell receptor (beta chain) in context. The data derive from a study of OX40 agonist ivuxolimab in advanced cancers. Autoimmune disease history or systemic immunosuppression meant exclusion. Libraries were prepared by immunoSEQ multiplex PCR; TCRdb keeps only in-frame clonotypes and omits some of them. Of roughly 59,000 clones listed, approximately 85% are singletons. The germline CDR1 and CDR2 sequences are MDHEN and SYDVKM. Trimming took 6 bases from V and 4 from J; bases not matched to a gene: 10. The CDR3 spans 16 residues. The receptor was isolated from an adult with an advanced solid tumor such as melanoma, head and neck, liver or kidney cancer. This chain uses TRBV28 with TRBJ2-7, with 12 bases fitting TRBD2. The input for sequencing was CD4+ or CD8+ T cells sorted from blood, taken in a trial of the OX40 agonist ivuxolimab. CDR3 amino acids: CASSREWLAGGYEQYF. For the CDR3, the DNA is TGTGCCAGCAGCCGAGAGTGGCTAGCGGGAGGGTACGAGCAGTACTTC.